The 3 T cell receptor beta chains below all came from one sample that was sequenced in a study of blood T cell repertoires in COVID-19. The assay was immunoSEQ multiplex PCR, and TCRdb's table has in-frame clones only and misses some. Altogether about 140,000 clones are present, 85% being singletons, with the ten largest covering around 2.9%. Sequenced material: peripheral blood. The receptors were gathered from a man between 45 and 60 years old with acute or convalescent COVID-19.

The J gene is TRBJ1-6, the V gene TRBV19; D is perhaps TRBD1 (5 bases). Trimming took 5 bases from V and 7 from J, leaving 12 bases between them. CDR3 size: 14 residues. Germline lookup yields CDR1 LNHDA and CDR2 SQIVND (reference sequence). The CDR3 DNA sequence: TGTGCCAGTAGTGCCCCGACAGTCAATTCACCCCTCCACTTT. This encodes CASSAPTVNSPLHF.

The chain is built from TRBV30 and TRBJ2-7; maybe TRBD2 (6 bases). Germline CDR1 reads GTSNPN; CDR2 reads SVGIG (reference sequence). The CDR3 is 13 residues long. The V and J ends lost 2 bases and 3 bases respectively, with 11 bases between them. The CDR3 reads CAWSNRGGYEQYF. DNA for the CDR3: TGTGCCTGGAGTAATAGGGGAGGCTACGAGCAGTACTTC.

This clone was detected a few times. The V gene is TRBV9, the J gene TRBJ2-1; no definite D call. Trimming left V 2 bases short and J 0 bases short, with 9 bases between. The CDR3 runs 15 residues. CDR1 is SGDLS and CDR2 is YYNGEE in the germline V gene. The DNA of the CDR3 is TGTGCCAGCAGCGTCAAGATTAGCTCCTACAATGAGCAGTTCTTC. Its translation is CASSVKISSYNEQFF. Filled out from reference TRBV9 and TRBJ2-1, the complete variable domain reads DSGVTQTPKHLITATGQRVTLRCSPRSGDLSVYWYQQSLDQGLQFLIQYYNGEERAKGNILERFSAQQFPDLHSELNLSSLELGDSALYFCASSVKISSYNEQFFGPGTRLTVL.